This T cell receptor (beta chain) was captured by sequencing in a study of glioma-infiltrating T cells. Study conclusions and caveats: Above-expected tissue-blood divergence occurred in all gliomas, most in low-grade ones. Tissue and blood shared very few CDR3 sequences.

In the case of this clonotype: Antigen specificity is unknown.

The iRepertoire nested amplicon-rescue multiplex PCR amplified TCR alpha and beta CDR3s from RNA. For one-step reverse transcription and amplification, roughly 95-400 ng of tissue mRNA or PBMC total RNA was used. TCRdb fed the multiplex PCR reads into MiXCR, producing one record per CDR3 protein. Of around 120,000 distinct CDR3 sequences in the sample, under 30% were seen once. Trimming at V came to 3 bases and at J to 8 bases, leaving 11 bases not matched to a gene. Per germline, CDR1 MNHNS and CDR2 SASEGT. The CDR3 has 16 residues. The chain recombines TRBV6-1 with TRBJ1-5, with TRBD1 matching over 9 bases. Sequences were obtained from glioma tissue, nonneoplastic brain tissue, or PBMCs (not recorded which). The source is a human donor with low-grade glioma or glioblastoma, undergoing nonglioma brain surgery, or in good health (not recorded which). This chain's CDR3 is CASSEGNRGLSEPQHF. CDR3 sequence (DNA): TGTGCCAGCAGTGAGGGGAACAGGGGGCTCTCGGAGCCCCAGCATTTT.